This T cell receptor beta chain was found in a study of Ad26.COV2.S vaccination and SARS-CoV-2 variants. Turning to the study itself: Intramuscularly, Ad26.COV2.S was given either once or twice, 56 days apart. Points from the study as a whole: Substantial response breadth was reportedly seen for spike-specific CD8+ and CD4+ T cells after vaccination. Vaccinees and placebo recipients showed similar non-spike TCR breadth.

Turning to this clone: Its antigen is not known.

Treatment of the sample: approximately 18 received Ad26.COV2.S at low or high dose, single or two shots; about 5 received placebo; per-sample allocation not given. The investigators took samples on day 63 after the first vaccine or placebo injection. An Ad26 vector carrying the Wuhan-strain SARS-CoV-2 spike served as the vaccine. Data came from immunoSEQ multiplex PCR; TCRdb stores just in-frame clones and leaves some out. The sample records roughly 500,000 clones, roughly nine tenths being singletons. The germline V gene has CDR1 SGHRS and CDR2 YFSETQ. The CDR3 consists of 13 residues. The V and J ends lost 3 bases and 10 bases respectively, with 15 bases between them.

This sequence joins TRBV5-1 and TRBJ2-3; maybe TRBD1 (6 bases). This TCR was recovered from a person aged 18-60 years who received the Ad26.COV2.S COVID-19 vaccine or a placebo. The sample consisted of peripheral blood, taken in a trial of Ad26.COV2.S vaccine versus placebo. CDR3 in amino acids: CASSSTGWSSQYF. The DNA for the CDR3 is TGCGCCAGCAGCTCAACAGGGTGGAGTTCGCAGTATTTT. Full variable domain (outside the CDR3, taken from reference TRBV5-1 and TRBJ2-3): KAGVTQTPRYLIKTRGQQVTLSCSPISGHRSVSWYQQTPGQGLQFLFEYFSETQRNKGNFPGRFSGRQFSNSRSEMNVSTLELGDSALYLCASSSTGWSSQYFGPGTRLTVL.